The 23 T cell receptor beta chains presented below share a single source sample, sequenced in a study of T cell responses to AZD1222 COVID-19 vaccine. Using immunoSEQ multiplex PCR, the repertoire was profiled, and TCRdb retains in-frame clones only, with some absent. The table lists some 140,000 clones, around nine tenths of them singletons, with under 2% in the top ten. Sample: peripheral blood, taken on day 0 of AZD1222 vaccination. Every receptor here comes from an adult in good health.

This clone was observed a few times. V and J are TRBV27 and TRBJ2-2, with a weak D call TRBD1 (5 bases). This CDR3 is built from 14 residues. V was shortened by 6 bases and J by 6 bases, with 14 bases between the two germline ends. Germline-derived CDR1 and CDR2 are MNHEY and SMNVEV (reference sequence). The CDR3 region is CASSATQGAGELFF. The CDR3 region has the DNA TGTGCCAGCAGCGCTACCCAGGGTGCCGGGGAGCTGTTTTTT.

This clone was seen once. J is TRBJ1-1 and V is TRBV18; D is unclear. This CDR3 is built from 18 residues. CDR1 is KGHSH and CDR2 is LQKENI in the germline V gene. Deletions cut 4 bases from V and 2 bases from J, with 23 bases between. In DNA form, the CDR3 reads TGTGCCAGCTCACGAGGCCCGCCCAACGGCGATTTTAACACTGAAGCTTTCTTT. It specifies CASSRGPPNGDFNTEAFF.

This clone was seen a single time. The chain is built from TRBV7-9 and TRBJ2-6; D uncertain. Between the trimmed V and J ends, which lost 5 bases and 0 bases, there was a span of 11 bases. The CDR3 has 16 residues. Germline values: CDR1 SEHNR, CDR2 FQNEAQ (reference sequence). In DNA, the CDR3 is TGTGCCAGCAGCCCTGCCACATTCTCTGGGGCCAACGTCCTGACTTTC. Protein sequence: CASSPATFSGANVLTF.

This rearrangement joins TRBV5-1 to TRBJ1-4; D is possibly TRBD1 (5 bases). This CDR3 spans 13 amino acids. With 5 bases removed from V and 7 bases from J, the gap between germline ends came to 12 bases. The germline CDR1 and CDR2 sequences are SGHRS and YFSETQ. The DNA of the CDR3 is TGCGCCAGCAGGTACGGGGACGCTGAAAAACTGTTTTTT. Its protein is CASRYGDAEKLFF.

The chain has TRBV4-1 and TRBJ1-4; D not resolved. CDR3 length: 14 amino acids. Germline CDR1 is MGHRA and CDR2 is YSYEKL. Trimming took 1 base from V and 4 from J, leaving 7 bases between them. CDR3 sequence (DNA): TGCGCCAGCAGCCAAGCAGGTGTTAATGAAAAACTGTTTTTT. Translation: CASSQAGVNEKLFF.

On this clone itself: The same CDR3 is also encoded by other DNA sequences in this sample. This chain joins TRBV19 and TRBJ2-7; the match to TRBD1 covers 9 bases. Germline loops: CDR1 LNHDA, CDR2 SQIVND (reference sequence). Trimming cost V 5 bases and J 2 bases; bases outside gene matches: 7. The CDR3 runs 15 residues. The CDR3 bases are TGTGCCAGTAGTTCCCCCGGACAGGGGACCTACGAGCAGTACTTC. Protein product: CASSSPGQGTYEQYF.

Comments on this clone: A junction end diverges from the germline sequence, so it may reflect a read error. The CDR3 loop reads CASRLAGRGRDEQYF. Here the CDR3 DNA reads TGTGCCAGCAGATTAGCGGGCCGGGGCCGGGACGAGCAGTACTTC. The chain uses TRBV7-2 and TRBJ2-7; 7 nucleotides align to TRBD2. Germline CDR1 is SGHTA and CDR2 is FQGNSA. The CDR3 sequence is 15 residues long.

The CDR3 region has the DNA TGTGCCAGCAGGACAGGGGGCTTTCCCCTCCACTTT. Translation gives CASRTGGFPLHF. This sequence joins TRBV12-3 or TRBV12-4 and TRBJ1-6, with TRBD1 matching 10 bases. The CDR3 extends over 12 amino acids. The V and J ends lost 6 bases and 13 bases, in that order; junction bases with no gene match: 3.

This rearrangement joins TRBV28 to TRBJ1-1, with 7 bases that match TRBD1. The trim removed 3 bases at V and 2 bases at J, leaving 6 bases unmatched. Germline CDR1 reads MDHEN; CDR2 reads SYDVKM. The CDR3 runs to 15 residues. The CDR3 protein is CASSLMRQGNTEAFF. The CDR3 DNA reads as TGTGCCAGCAGTTTGATGCGACAGGGAAACACTGAAGCTTTCTTT.

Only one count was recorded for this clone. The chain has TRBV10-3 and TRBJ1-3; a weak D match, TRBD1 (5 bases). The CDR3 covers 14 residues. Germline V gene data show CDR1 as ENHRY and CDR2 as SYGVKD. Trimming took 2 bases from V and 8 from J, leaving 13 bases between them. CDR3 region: CAISEGREADTIYF. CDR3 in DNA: TGTGCCATCAGTGAGGGCAGGGAGGCAGACACCATATATTTT.

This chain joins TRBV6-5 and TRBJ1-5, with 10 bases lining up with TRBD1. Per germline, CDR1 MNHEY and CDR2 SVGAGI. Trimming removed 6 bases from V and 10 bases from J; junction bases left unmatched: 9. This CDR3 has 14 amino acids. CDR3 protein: CASRGQGVVVPQHF. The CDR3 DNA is TGTGCCAGCAGAGGACAGGGGGTAGTGGTACCCCAGCATTTT.

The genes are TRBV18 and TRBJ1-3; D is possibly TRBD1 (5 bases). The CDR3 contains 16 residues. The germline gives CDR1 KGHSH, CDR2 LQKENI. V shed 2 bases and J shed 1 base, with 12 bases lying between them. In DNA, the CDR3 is TGTGCCAGCTCACCAGGGGCGGATGCATCTGGAAACACCATATATTTT. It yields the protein CASSPGADASGNTIYF.

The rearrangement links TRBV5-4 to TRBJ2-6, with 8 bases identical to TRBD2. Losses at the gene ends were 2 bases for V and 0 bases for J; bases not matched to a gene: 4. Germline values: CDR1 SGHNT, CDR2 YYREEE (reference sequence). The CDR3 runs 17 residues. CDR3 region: CASSFGLASSGANVLTF. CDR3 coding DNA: TGTGCCAGCAGCTTTGGACTAGCCAGCTCTGGGGCCAACGTCCTGACTTTC.

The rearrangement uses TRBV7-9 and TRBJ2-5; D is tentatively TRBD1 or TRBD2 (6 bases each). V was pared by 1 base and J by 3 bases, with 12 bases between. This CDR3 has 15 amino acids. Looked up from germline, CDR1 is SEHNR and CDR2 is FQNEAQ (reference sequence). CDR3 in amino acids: CASSLGGRGEETQYF. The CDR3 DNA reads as TGTGCCAGCAGCTTAGGGGGAAGGGGGGAAGAGACCCAGTACTTC. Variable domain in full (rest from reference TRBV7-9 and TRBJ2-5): DTGVSQNPRHKITKRGQNVTFRCDPISEHNRLYWYRQTLGQGPEFLTYFQNEAQLEKSRLLSDRFSAERPKGSFSTLEIQRTEQGDSAMYLCASSLGGRGEETQYFGPGTRLLVL.

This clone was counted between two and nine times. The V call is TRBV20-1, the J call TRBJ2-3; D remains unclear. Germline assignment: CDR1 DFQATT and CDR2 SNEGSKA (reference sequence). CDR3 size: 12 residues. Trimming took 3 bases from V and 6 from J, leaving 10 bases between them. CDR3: CSASLGSDTQYF. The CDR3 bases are TGCAGTGCTAGTCTTGGATCGGATACGCAGTATTTT.

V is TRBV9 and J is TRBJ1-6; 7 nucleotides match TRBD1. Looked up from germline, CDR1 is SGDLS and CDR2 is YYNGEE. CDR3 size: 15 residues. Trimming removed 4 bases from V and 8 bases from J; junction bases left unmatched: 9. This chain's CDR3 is CASSNHRGLHSPLHF. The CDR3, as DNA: TGTGCCAGCAGCAACCACAGGGGATTACATTCACCCCTCCACTTT.

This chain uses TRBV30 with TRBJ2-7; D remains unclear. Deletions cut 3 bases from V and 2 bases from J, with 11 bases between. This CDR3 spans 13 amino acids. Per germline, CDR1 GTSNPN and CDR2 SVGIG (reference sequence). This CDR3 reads CAWSPGPAYEQYF. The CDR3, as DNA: TGTGCCTGGAGCCCTGGACCGGCCTACGAGCAGTACTTC.

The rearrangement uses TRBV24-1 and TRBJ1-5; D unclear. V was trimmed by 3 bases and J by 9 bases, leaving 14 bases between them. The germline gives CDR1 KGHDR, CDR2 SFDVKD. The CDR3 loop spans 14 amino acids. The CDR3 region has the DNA TGTGCCACCAGTGATCGAAGCCCCGGTGGGCCCCAGCATTTT. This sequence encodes CATSDRSPGGPQHF.

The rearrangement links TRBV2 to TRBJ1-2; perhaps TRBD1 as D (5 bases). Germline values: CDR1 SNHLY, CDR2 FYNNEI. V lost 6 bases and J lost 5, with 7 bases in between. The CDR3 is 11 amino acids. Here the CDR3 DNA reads TGTGCCAGCAGCGGGGGTTATGGCTACACCTTC. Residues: CASSGGYGYTF. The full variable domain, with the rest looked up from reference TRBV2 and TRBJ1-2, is EPEVTQTPSHQVTQMGQEVILRCVPISNHLYFYWYRQILGQKVEFLVSFYNNEISEKSEIFDDQFSVERPDGSNFTLKIRSTKLEDSAMYFCASSGGYGYTFGSGTRLTVV.

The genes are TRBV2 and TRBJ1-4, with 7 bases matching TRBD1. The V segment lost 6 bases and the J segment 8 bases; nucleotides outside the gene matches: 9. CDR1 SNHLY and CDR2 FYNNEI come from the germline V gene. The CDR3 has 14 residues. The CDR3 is CASRQQGIQEKLFF. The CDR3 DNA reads TGTGCCAGCAGACAACAGGGGATTCAAGAAAAACTGTTTTTT.

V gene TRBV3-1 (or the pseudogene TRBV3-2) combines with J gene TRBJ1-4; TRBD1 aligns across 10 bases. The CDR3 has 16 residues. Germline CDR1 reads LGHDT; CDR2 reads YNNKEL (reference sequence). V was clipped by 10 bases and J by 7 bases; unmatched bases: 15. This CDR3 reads CATSHPRTGGGEKLFF. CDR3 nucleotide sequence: TGTGCCACCTCACACCCTCGGACAGGGGGGGGTGAAAAACTGTTTTTT.

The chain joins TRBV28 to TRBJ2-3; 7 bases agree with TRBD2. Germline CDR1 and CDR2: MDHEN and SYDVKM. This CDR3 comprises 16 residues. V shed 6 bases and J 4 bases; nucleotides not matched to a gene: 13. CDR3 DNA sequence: TGTGCCAGCAGCCCCCCCGGACTAGTGGAGTCAGATACGCAGTATTTT. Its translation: CASSPPGLVESDTQYF.

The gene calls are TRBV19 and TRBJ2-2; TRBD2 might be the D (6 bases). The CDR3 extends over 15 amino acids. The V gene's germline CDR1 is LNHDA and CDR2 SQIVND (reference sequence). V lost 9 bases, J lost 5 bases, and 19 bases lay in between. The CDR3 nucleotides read TGTGCCAGCCATCACGGGGGACTTAAAACCGGGGAGCTGTTTTTT. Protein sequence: CASHHGGLKTGELFF.